These 5 T cell receptor beta chains originate from one sample sequenced in a study of CD8+ T cells in alopecia areata. This sample's treatment: oral pan-JAK inhibitor, 5-10 mg twice daily. RNA extraction and reverse transcription yielded cDNA as sequencing template. Assay: immunoSEQ multiplex PCR; the TCRdb copy retains only in-frame clones and omits some. This sample has roughly 190,000 clones, with 60% to 70% found just once. The starting material was CD4+ T cells sorted from blood, obtained at week 4, from a patient treated with tofacitinib. Receptors originate from a human donor with alopecia areata.

This sequence joins TRBV11-2 and TRBJ1-5; no reliable D call. Trimming shortened V by 1 base and J by 4 bases, and 8 bases separated the two germline ends. Germline assignment: CDR1 SGHAT and CDR2 FQNNGV. The CDR3 spans 14 residues. The CDR3 protein is CASSLALGNQPQHF. The DNA for the CDR3 is TGTGCCAGCAGCTTAGCTTTGGGGAATCAGCCCCAGCATTTT.

This chain joins TRBV11-3 and TRBJ1-1; D might be TRBD1 (5 bases). From germline, CDR1 is SGHNT and CDR2 YENEEA. V was clipped by 5 bases and J by 7 bases, with 14 bases between them. The CDR3 sequence is 13 residues long. CDR3 DNA: TGTGCCAGCAGCCCGAGGACGGGGGGTGAAGCTTTCTTT. This translates into CASSPRTGGEAFF.

This chain connects TRBV27 to TRBJ2-7; possible D gene TRBD1, 6 bases. Germline CDR1 MNHEY, CDR2 SMNVEV (reference sequence). The CDR3 runs 13 residues. Trimming shortened V by 3 bases and J by 7 bases, and 13 bases separated the two germline ends. Written as DNA, the CDR3 is TGTGCCAGCAGTTTTTTGGGGGCAGGGGAGCAGTACTTC. It translates to CASSFLGAGEQYF.

This clone came up once. The V gene is TRBV30, the J gene TRBJ1-3; 7 positions agree with TRBD1. V was clipped by 2 bases and J by 0 bases; unmatched bases: 7. The CDR3 contains 16 residues. Germline CDR1 reads GTSNPN; CDR2 reads SVGIG (reference sequence). The CDR3 region is CAWSRYRDSSGNTIYF. CDR3 DNA sequence: TGTGCCTGGAGTAGATACAGGGACAGCTCTGGAAACACCATATATTTT.

J is TRBJ2-6 and V is TRBV4-2; D gene uncertain. The CDR3 spans 15 residues. Germline lookup yields CDR1 LGHNA and CDR2 YNFKEQ. V lost 3 bases and J lost 0, with 6 bases in between. This CDR3 reads CASSQDISGANVLTF. Here the CDR3 DNA reads TGTGCCAGCAGCCAGGATATCTCTGGGGCCAACGTCCTGACTTTC.